The 21 T cell receptor beta chains given below trace back to one sample, sequenced in a study of cytomegalovirus exposure and HLA in healthy donors. With 60 Vbeta and 13 Jbeta primers, the PCR was carried out. Assay: immunoSEQ multiplex PCR; the TCRdb copy retains only in-frame clones and omits some. Of 200,000 or so clones detected, approximately 80% appear once; the ten largest clones hold around 5.9%. Sequenced material: PBMCs. The receptor source for this set is a woman between 25 and 40 years old in good health and CMV-seropositive.

The chain has TRBV6-1 and TRBJ2-1; TRBD1 aligns across 8 bases. CDR1 MNHNS and CDR2 SASEGT come from the germline V gene. The CDR3 loop spans 15 amino acids. The V and J ends lost 8 bases and 4 bases, in that order; junction bases with no gene match: 10. CDR3 residues: CASLLPGQGYNEQFF. CDR3 in DNA: TGTGCCAGCCTTCTCCCCGGACAGGGTTACAATGAGCAGTTCTTC.

This chain connects TRBV11-2 to TRBJ2-1, with 8 positions matching TRBD2. The CDR3 loop spans 15 amino acids. The J segment lost 7 bases and the V segment lost 1 base, leaving 6 bases of the junction unmatched. Per the germline V gene, CDR1 is SGHAT and CDR2 is FQNNGV. The CDR3 nucleotides read TGTGCCAGCAGCTTAGGCGGGGGGCGAACAAATGAGCAGTTCTTC. Translation: CASSLGGGRTNEQFF.

The chain couples TRBV28 to TRBJ2-4, with 7 bases lining up with TRBD1. Trimming cost V 3 bases and J 7 bases; bases outside gene matches: 9. CDR1 and CDR2 (germline): MDHEN, SYDVKM. The CDR3 has 15 amino acids. The CDR3 DNA sequence: TGTGCCAGCAGTTTGGTGCAGGGGGTTAGGAACATTCAGTACTTC. It yields the protein CASSLVQGVRNIQYF.

The chain couples TRBV5-1 to TRBJ2-1, with D tentatively TRBD1 (6 bases). The length of the CDR3 is 13 residues. In germline, CDR1 is SGHRS, CDR2 YFSETQ. V gave up 6 bases and J gave up 7 bases, with 14 bases separating them. CDR3 region: CASTALGTNEQFF. The CDR3 nucleotides read TGCGCCAGCACCGCCCTGGGGACAAATGAGCAGTTCTTC.

This clone was counted a few times. V usage is TRBV19 and J usage is TRBJ1-4, with a possible D match to TRBD1 (6 bases). Per germline, CDR1 LNHDA and CDR2 SQIVND (reference sequence). The CDR3 sequence is 15 residues long. V lost 5 bases and J lost 8, with 18 bases in between. The CDR3 sequence: CASSVGGQWEEKLFF. CDR3 nucleotides: TGTGCCAGTAGTGTTGGGGGACAATGGGAAGAAAAACTGTTTTTT.

V and J are TRBV9 and TRBJ1-3, with D possibly being TRBD1 (5 bases). The CDR3 is made up of 16 amino acids. With 0 bases removed from V and 4 bases from J, the gap between germline ends came to 14 bases. The germline gives CDR1 SGDLS, CDR2 YYNGEE. The CDR3 DNA follows: TGTGCCAGCAGCGTAGAAGGGGCGCTCCTAGGAAACACCATATATTTT. It is translated as CASSVEGALLGNTIYF.

This clone was seen a few times. The chain uses TRBV2 and TRBJ2-7; D is possibly TRBD1 (6 bases). The CDR3 is 14 amino acids. V was shortened by 7 bases and J by 3 bases, with 16 bases between the two germline ends. Germline V lookup: CDR1 SNHLY, CDR2 FYNNEI. This CDR3 reads CASNLRDTNYEQYF. CDR3 bases: TGTGCCAGCAACCTCCGGGACACAAACTACGAGCAGTACTTC.

The chain joins TRBV19 to TRBJ2-7; D is unresolved. The CDR3 is 15 residues long. Germline values: CDR1 LNHDA, CDR2 SQIVND (reference sequence). V lost 1 base, J lost 2 bases, and 12 bases lay in between. The DNA of the CDR3 is TGTGCCAGTAGTATAGGCATCACCAGAACCTACGAGCAGTACTTC. Its protein is CASSIGITRTYEQYF.

The CDR3 nucleotides are TGTGCCAGCTCCCGTCTCGTCGACGGGCAGCCCCAGCATTTT. Translated, it gives CASSRLVDGQPQHF. This chain links TRBV9 with TRBJ1-5; no clear D. Trimming shortened V by 7 bases and J by 7 bases, and 18 bases separated the two germline ends. CDR1 is SGDLS, CDR2 YYNGEE, per germline. CDR3 length: 14 amino acids.

V gene TRBV6-1 combines with J gene TRBJ1-1; 8 bases line up with TRBD1. Germline V gene sequence: CDR1 MNHNS, CDR2 SASEGT. This CDR3 has 13 amino acids. V was pared by 2 bases and J by 5 bases, with 1 base of the junction left unmatched. The CDR3: CASSEQGATEAFF. CDR3 sequence (DNA): TGTGCCAGCAGTGAACAGGGGGCGACTGAAGCTTTCTTT.

This chain connects TRBV5-1 to TRBJ1-3, with 7 bases lining up with TRBD1. Germline assignment: CDR1 SGHRS and CDR2 YFSETQ. With V trimmed by 3 bases and J by 1 base, 4 bases remained unmatched. The CDR3 covers 15 residues. The DNA of the CDR3 is TGCGCCAGCAGCTCGACAGGGATTTCTGGAAACACCATATATTTT. It translates to CASSSTGISGNTIYF.

The sample holds a few counts of this clone. The genes are TRBV2 and TRBJ1-4, with D possibly matching TRBD1 (5 bases). Germline V CDR1 and CDR2: SNHLY, FYNNEI. The CDR3 covers 12 residues. V was shortened by 4 bases and J by 12 bases, with 12 bases between the two germline ends. The DNA for the CDR3 is TGTGCCAGCAGTGGGGGCCGGCATGAACTGTTTTTT. Its translation: CASSGGRHELFF.

This rearrangement joins TRBV29-1 to TRBJ1-2; TRBD1 agrees at 7 bases. Unmatched junction bases numbered 8, after V lost 5 bases and J lost 5 bases. This CDR3 has 13 amino acids. The germline V gene encodes CDR1 SQVTM and CDR2 ANQGSEA. This CDR3 is CSVSRGRGYGYTF. DNA for the CDR3: TGCAGCGTTTCTAGGGGGCGCGGGTATGGCTACACCTTC.

This chain connects TRBV1 to TRBJ2-6; TRBD2, the table's D call, lacks a check against the DNA. TRBV1 is a pseudogene locus. The CDR3 loop spans 19 amino acids. The CDR3 is CTSSPGTSGRKAGANVLTF. CDR3 coding DNA: TGCACCAGCAGTCCCGGGACTAGCGGGAGGAAGGCCGGGGCCAACGTCCTGACTTTC.

The chain uses TRBV7-6 and TRBJ2-6; TRBD1 matches at 10 bases. CDR1 is SGHVS, CDR2 FNYEAQ, per germline. J lost 1 base, V lost 2 bases, and 8 bases had no gene match. There are 19 residues in the CDR3. The CDR3: CASSLNRDRGLSGANVLTF. The CDR3 coding sequence is TGTGCCAGCAGCTTAAACCGGGACAGGGGCTTATCTGGGGCCAACGTCCTGACTTTC. Looking up the rest from reference TRBV7-6 and TRBJ2-6 gives the full variable domain: GAGVSQSPRYKVTKRGQDVALRCDPISGHVSLYWYRQALGQGPEFLTYFNYEAQQDKSGLPNDRFSAERPEGSISTLTIQRTEQRDSAMYRCASSLNRDRGLSGANVLTFGAGSRLTVL.

This chain connects TRBV9 to TRBJ1-1; 8 bases are shared with TRBD1. J was trimmed by 0 bases and V by 4 bases; bases with no gene match: 5. There are 15 residues in the CDR3. Germline V gene sequence: CDR1 SGDLS, CDR2 YYNGEE. CDR3 bases: TGTGCCAGCAGCTCACAGGGGGTGCTGAACACTGAAGCTTTCTTT. Amino acids: CASSSQGVLNTEAFF.

The chain has TRBV14 and TRBJ2-1; 7 bases match TRBD1. CDR1 is SGHDN, CDR2 FVKESK, per germline. V shed 3 bases, J shed 3 bases, and the junction held 8 bases outside the gene matches. The CDR3 loop spans 16 amino acids. CDR3: CASSHTGVQIYNEQFF. The CDR3 coding sequence is TGTGCCAGCAGCCACACAGGGGTCCAGATCTACAATGAGCAGTTCTTC.

The gene calls are TRBV7-2 and TRBJ2-1; unclear D gene. V was pared by 3 bases and J by 7 bases, with 13 bases between. The CDR3 sequence is 14 residues long. Per the germline V gene, CDR1 is SGHTA and CDR2 is FQGNSA. The CDR3 DNA follows: TGTGCCAGCAGCTTTATACGAGCTCTAAATGAGCAGTTCTTC. This encodes CASSFIRALNEQFF.

The table lists this clone with a few counts. The rearrangement links TRBV4-3 to TRBJ2-1, with D tentatively TRBD2 (6 bases). The CDR3 sequence is 15 residues long. Germline CDR1 and CDR2: LGHNA and YSLEER. Trimming took off 0 bases at V and 6 bases at J, with 12 bases between the two ends. The CDR3 DNA reads TGCGCCAGCAGCCAAGATGCGACTAGTTTCAATGAGCAGTTCTTC. It encodes CASSQDATSFNEQFF.

V and J are TRBV28 and TRBJ1-3; tentatively, D is TRBD1 (5 bases). Germline V gene lookup returns CDR1 MDHEN and CDR2 SYDVKM. The CDR3 is made up of 16 amino acids. V lost 3 bases and J lost 0, with 12 bases in between. The CDR3 coding sequence is TGTGCCAGCAGTTTTGGAGACAGTGTCTCTGGAAACACCATATATTTT. Translated, it gives CASSFGDSVSGNTIYF.

The chain has TRBV29-1 and TRBJ1-1; D ambiguous. The ends were cut back, 3 bases at V and 2 bases at J, with 4 bases in the middle. The CDR3 extends over 11 amino acids. CDR1 and CDR2 from the germline V gene are SQVTM and ANQGSEA. The CDR3 loop reads CSVDINTEAFF. CDR3 nucleotides: TGCAGCGTTGACATCAACACTGAAGCTTTCTTT.